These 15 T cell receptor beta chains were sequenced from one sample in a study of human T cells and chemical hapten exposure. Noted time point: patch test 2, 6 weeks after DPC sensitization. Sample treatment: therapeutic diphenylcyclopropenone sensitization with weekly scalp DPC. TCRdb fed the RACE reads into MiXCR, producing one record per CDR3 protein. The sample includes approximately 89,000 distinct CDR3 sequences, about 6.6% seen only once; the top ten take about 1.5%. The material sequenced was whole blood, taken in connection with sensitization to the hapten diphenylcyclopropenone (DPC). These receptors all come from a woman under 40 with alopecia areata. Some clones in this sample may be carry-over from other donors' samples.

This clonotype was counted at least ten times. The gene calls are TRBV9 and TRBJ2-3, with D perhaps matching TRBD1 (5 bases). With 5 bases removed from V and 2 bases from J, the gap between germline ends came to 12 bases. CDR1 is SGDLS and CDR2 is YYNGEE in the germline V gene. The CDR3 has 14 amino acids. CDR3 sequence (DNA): TGTGCCAGCAGTATAGACAGCTACACAGATACGCAGTATTTT. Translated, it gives CASSIDSYTDTQYF.

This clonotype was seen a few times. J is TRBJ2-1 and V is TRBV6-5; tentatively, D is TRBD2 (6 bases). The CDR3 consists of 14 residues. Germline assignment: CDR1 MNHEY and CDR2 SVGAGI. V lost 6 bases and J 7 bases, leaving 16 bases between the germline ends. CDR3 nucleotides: TGTGCCAGCAGACAAAGCAGGGAGGCGAATGAGCAGTTCTTC. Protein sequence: CASRQSREANEQFF.

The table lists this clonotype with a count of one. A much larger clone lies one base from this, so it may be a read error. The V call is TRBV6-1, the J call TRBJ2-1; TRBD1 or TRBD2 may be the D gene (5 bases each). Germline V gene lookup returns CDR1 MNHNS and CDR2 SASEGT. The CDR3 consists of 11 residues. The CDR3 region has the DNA TGTGTCAGCAAGGAGGACACCAGGGAGTTCTTC. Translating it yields CVSKEDTREFF.

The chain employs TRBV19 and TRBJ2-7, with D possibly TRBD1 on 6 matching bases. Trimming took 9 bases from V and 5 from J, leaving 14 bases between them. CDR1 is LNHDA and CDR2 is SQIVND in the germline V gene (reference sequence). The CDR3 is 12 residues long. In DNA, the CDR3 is TGTGCCAGCAAACAGGGTACCCACGAGCAGTACTTC. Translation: CASKQGTHEQYF.

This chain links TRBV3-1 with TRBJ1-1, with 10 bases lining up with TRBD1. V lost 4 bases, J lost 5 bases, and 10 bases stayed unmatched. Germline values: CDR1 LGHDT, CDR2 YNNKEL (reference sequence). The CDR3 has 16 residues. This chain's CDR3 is CASSRPDRGRGTEAFF. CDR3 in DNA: TGTGCCAGCAGCCGCCCTGACAGGGGGCGAGGGACTGAAGCTTTCTTT.

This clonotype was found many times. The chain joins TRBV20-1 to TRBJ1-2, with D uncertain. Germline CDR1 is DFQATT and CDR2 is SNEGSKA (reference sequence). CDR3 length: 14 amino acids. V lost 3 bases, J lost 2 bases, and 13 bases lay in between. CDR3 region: CSARPPGLNYGYTF. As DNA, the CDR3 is TGCAGTGCTAGGCCCCCGGGGTTAAACTATGGCTACACCTTC.

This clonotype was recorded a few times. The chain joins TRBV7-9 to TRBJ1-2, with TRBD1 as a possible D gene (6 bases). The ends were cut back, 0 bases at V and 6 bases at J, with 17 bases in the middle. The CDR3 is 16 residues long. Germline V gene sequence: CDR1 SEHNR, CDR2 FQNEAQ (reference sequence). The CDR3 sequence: CASSLASWGRGHGYTF. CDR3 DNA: TGTGCCAGCAGCTTAGCTTCGTGGGGCAGGGGTCATGGCTACACCTTC.

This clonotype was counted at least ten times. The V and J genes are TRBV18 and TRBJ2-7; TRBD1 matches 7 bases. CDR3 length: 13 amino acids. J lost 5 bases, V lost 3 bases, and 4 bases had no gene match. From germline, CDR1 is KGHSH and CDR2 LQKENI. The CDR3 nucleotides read TGTGCCAGCTCACCCTACAGGGGCCACGAGCAGTACTTC. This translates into CASSPYRGHEQYF.

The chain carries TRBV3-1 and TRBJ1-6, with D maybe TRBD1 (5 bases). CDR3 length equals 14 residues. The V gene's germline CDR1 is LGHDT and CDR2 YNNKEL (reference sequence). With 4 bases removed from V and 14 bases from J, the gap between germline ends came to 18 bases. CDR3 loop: CASSLTKGKTALHF. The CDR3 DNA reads TGTGCCAGCAGCCTTACGAAGGGGAAAACGGCCCTCCACTTT.

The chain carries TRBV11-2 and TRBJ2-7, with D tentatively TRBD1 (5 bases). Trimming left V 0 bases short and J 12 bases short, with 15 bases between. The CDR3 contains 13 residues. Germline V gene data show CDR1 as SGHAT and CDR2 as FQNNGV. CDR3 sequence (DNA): TGTGCCAGCAGCTTAGATCGCCGACAGTTTCTGTACTTC. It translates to CASSLDRRQFLYF.

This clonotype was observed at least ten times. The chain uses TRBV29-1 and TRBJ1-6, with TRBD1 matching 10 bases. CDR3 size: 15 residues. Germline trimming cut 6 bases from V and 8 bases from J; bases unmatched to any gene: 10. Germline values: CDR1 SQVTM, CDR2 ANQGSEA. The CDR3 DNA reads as TGCAGCGTCGGGGTTGGGACAGGGGTGGATTCACCCCTCCACTTT. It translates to CSVGVGTGVDSPLHF.

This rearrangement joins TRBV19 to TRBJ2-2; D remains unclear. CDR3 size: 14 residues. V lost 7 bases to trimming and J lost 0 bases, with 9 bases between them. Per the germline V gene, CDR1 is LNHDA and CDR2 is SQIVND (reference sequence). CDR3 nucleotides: TGTGCCAGTATACGGCAGGCGAACACCGGGGAGCTGTTTTTT. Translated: CASIRQANTGELFF.

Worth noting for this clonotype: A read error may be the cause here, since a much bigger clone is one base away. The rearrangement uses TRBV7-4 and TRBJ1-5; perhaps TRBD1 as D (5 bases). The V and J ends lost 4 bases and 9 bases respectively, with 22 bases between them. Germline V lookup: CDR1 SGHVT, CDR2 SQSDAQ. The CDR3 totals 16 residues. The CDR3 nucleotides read TGTGCCAGCAGCTGGGGACTTCGGGGGAAGTGCGGGCCCCAGCATTTT. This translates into CASSWGLRGKCGPQHF.

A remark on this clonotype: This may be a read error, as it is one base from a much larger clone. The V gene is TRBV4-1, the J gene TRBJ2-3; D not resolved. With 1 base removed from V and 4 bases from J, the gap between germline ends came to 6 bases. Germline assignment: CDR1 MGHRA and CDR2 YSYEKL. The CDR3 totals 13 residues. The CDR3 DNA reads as TGCGCCAGCAGCCAAGCCCACTCAGATACGCAGTATTTT. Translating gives CASSQAHSDTQYF.

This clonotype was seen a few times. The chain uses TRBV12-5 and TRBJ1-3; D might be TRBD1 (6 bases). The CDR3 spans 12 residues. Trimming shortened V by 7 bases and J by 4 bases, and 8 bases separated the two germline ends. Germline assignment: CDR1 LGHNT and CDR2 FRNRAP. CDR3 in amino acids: CASEGVGNTIYF. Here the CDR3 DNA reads TGTGCTAGTGAGGGGGTCGGAAACACCATATATTTT.